These 10 T cell receptor beta chains were sequenced from one sample in a study of cytomegalovirus exposure and HLA in healthy donors (dated by TCRdb to 2017 to 2019). Library construction relied on the immunoSEQ multiplex PCR assay. For the multiplex PCR, a mixture combining 60 forward primers for TCR Vbeta segments and 13 reverse primers for TCR Jbeta segments was used. Sourced from immuneACCESS, this table was stored by TCRdb with only in-frame sequences that have V and J called. A share of the clones is absent; for the studies checked, an unresolved V gene accounts for under half, and the remainder has no known explanation. The sample table contains 98,000 or so clones; only one count was recorded for approximately 80% of them. The ten largest clonotypes hold approximately 1.5% of the sample. Sequencing was performed on PBMCs. The source is a middle-aged woman in good health and CMV-seronegative.

This clone has only one observation. The chain uses TRBV27 and TRBJ2-7; 9 bases fit TRBD2. The germline V gene has CDR1 MNHEY and CDR2 SMNVEV (reference sequence). Unmatched junction bases numbered 3, after V lost 3 bases and J lost 3 bases. The CDR3 spans 14 residues. CDR3 sequence reads: CASSFSSGNYEQYF. The DNA of the CDR3 is TGTGCCAGCAGTTTTTCTAGCGGGAACTACGAGCAGTACTTC.

The count of this clone is one. The chain links TRBV19 to TRBJ2-7; 7 bases map to TRBD1. Germline V gene sequence: CDR1 LNHDA, CDR2 SQIVND (reference sequence). The CDR3 is made up of 15 amino acids. Unmatched junction bases numbered 9, after V lost 3 bases and J lost 4 bases. CDR3 coding DNA: TGTGCCAGTAGTATCGTACAGGGGCCGGATTACGAGCAGTACTTC. Its translation is CASSIVQGPDYEQYF.

As DNA, the CDR3 is TGTGCCAGCAGCCTAGGGCGGACAGGGAAGGCTGAAGCTTTCTTT. This translates into CASSLGRTGKAEAFF. The chain couples TRBV7-9 to TRBJ1-1, with TRBD1 matching 8 bases. Per germline, CDR1 SEHNR and CDR2 FQNEAQ (reference sequence). The CDR3 length is 15 residues. J lost 6 bases, V lost 5 bases, and 11 bases had no gene match.

The rearrangement links TRBV7-9 to TRBJ1-3; the D gene is possibly TRBD1 (6 bases). Trimming stripped 2 bases from V and 2 bases from J, with 10 bases between. This CDR3 is 15 amino acids long. CDR1 is SEHNR and CDR2 is FQNEAQ in the germline V gene (reference sequence). CDR3 sequence: CASSLTGTTGNTIYF. The CDR3 DNA reads as TGTGCCAGCAGCTTAACAGGGACCACTGGAAACACCATATATTTT.

V gene TRBV27 combines with J gene TRBJ1-5; unclear D gene. From germline, CDR1 is MNHEY and CDR2 SMNVEV (reference sequence). V was cut by 6 bases and J by 0 bases, with 12 bases left in between. This CDR3 is built from 15 residues. The CDR3 DNA is TGTGCCAGCAGCCTGACTTTTAATAGCAATCAGCCCCAGCATTTT. It codes for CASSLTFNSNQPQHF.

The rearrangement joins TRBV5-6 to TRBJ2-1; TRBD2 agrees at 8 bases. Trimming took 5 bases from V and 10 from J; bases not matched to a gene: 23. Germline lookup yields CDR1 SGHDT and CDR2 YYEEEE. The CDR3 runs to 18 residues. CDR3 sequence (DNA): TGTGCCAGCAGTCCAGGACCAAGCACTAGCGGTCTGATCGGCGAGCAGTTCTTC. Translating gives CASSPGPSTSGLIGEQFF.

With respect to this clone: Distinct nucleotide sequences in the sample also encode this CDR3. The V gene is TRBV9, the J gene TRBJ2-7, with a tentative D call TRBD1 (5 bases). Germline values: CDR1 SGDLS, CDR2 YYNGEE. V shed 0 bases and J shed 3 bases, with 10 bases lying between them. This CDR3 comprises 14 residues. Here the CDR3 reads CASSVGQGGYEQYF. Written as DNA, the CDR3 is TGTGCCAGCAGCGTAGGTCAGGGTGGCTACGAGCAGTACTTC.

This sequence joins TRBV5-1 and TRBJ1-1; no definite D call. V was shortened by 5 bases and J by 7 bases, with 18 bases between the two germline ends. The CDR3 consists of 14 residues. From germline, CDR1 is SGHRS and CDR2 YFSETQ. The CDR3 DNA follows: TGCGCCAGCAGTCGAGGGAGGCCTACCCTTGAAGCTTTCTTT. This encodes CASSRGRPTLEAFF.

The chain employs TRBV18 and TRBJ1-3; TRBD1 matches 9 bases. V shed 6 bases and J 0 bases; nucleotides not matched to a gene: 12. Germline lookup yields CDR1 KGHSH and CDR2 LQKENI. The CDR3 has 18 residues. The CDR3, as DNA: TGTGCCAGCTCCCGGGACAGGGAGACCCCCATCTCTGGAAACACCATATATTTT. Translating gives CASSRDRETPISGNTIYF.

The V and J genes are TRBV6-1 and TRBJ2-1; a possible D gene is TRBD2 (6 bases). Germline V gene data show CDR1 as MNHNS and CDR2 as SASEGT. The CDR3 spans 13 residues. Between the trimmed V and J ends, which lost 10 bases and 7 bases, there was a span of 17 bases. The CDR3: CANGLIASNEQFF. CDR3 coding DNA: TGTGCCAATGGACTAATAGCTTCAAATGAGCAGTTCTTC.